This entry features one T cell receptor (beta chain) sequence. The antigen is undetermined. The V gene lost 4 bases and the J gene lost 4 bases, with 16 bases spanning the gap. The CDR3 has 16 amino acids. The sorted Tregs were CD4+CD25+CD127-/low cells. Study results and limitations: Tumor Treg TCRs overlapped most with tumor naive CD4+ cells. The TCR gene usage of tumor memory CD4+ T cells clustered together with blood and lymph node memory CD4+ cells and with lymph node naive CD4+ cells.

Constant-region reverse primers amplified full-length variable regions, followed by semi-nested Nested Universal Primer A PCR. TCRdb re-derived calls from the 5' RACE reads in MiXCR, one entry per CDR3 protein. The table has 7,100 or so distinct CDR3 sequences, around 70% seen once; the top ten hold around 4.3%. The chain recombines TRBV12-3 or TRBV12-4 with TRBJ2-2; possibly TRBD1 or TRBD2 for D (7 bases each). Sequenced input: tumor-infiltrating Tregs sorted from the breast tumor. This clonotype was obtained from a female donor with breast cancer. CDR3 DNA sequence: TGTGCCAGCAGTTGGGGGGGACAGTCGATCACCGGGGAGCTGTTTTTT. Protein product: CASSWGGQSITGELFF.